This T cell receptor (beta chain) was identified during a study of T-cell reconstitution after alpha-beta-depleted transplantation in children. Unique molecular identifiers were built into the TCRbeta library. TCRdb reanalysed the PCR reads using MiXCR and keeps one entry per CDR3 protein. The data contain some 550,000 distinct CDR3 sequences, 18% of them seen just once; the ten biggest clones take up roughly 3.3%. Germline CDR1 is SGHRS and CDR2 is YFSETQ. Trimming shortened V by 0 bases and J by 2 bases, and 17 bases separated the two germline ends. This CDR3 is 17 amino acids long. This TCR came from a human donor who donated a stem cell graft to a child with acute lymphoblastic leukemia. This sample comprised PBMCs from the stem cell graft donor, obtained from the stem cell graft. The chain combines TRBV5-1 with TRBJ2-5; no definite D call. The CDR3 bases are TGCGCCAGCAGCTTGGCCGTGGGAAGGGCTAGTCAAGAGACCCAGTACTTC. Protein sequence: CASSLAVGRASQETQYF.